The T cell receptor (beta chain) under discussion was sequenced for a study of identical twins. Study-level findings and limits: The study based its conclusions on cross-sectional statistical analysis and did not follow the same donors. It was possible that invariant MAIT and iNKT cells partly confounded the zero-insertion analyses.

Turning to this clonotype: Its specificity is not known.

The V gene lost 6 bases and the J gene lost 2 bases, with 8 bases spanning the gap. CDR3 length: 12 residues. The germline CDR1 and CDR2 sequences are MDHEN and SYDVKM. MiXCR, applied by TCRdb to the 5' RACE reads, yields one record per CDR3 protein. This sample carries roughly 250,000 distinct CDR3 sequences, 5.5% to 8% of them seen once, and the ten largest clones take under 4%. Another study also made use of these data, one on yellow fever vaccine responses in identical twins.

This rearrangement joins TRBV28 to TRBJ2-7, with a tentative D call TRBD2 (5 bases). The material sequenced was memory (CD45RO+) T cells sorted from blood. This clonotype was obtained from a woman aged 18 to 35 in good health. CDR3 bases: TGTGCCAGCAGGGCCGGGACCTACGAGCAGTACGTC. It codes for CASRAGTYEQYV.